Below are 29 T cell receptor beta chains sequenced from a single sample in a study of blood T cell repertoires in COVID-19. Repertoires were generated with immunoSEQ multiplex PCR, while TCRdb's copy carries only in-frame clones and drops some. Of more than 300,000 clones listed, less than 90% are singletons. Sequencing was carried out using PBMCs or T cells enriched from blood (not recorded which). The source of these receptors is a woman between 50 and 59 years old who had recovered from COVID-19.

The V call is TRBV9, the J call TRBJ1-1; TRBD1 matches 9 bases. The CDR3 length is 15 residues. V shed 0 bases, J shed 2 bases, and the junction held 2 bases outside the gene matches. Per germline, CDR1 SGDLS and CDR2 YYNGEE. The CDR3 DNA sequence: TGTGCCAGCAGCGTAGGTACAGGGGGCAACACTGAAGCTTTCTTT. Its translation is CASSVGTGGNTEAFF.

The V call is TRBV14, the J call TRBJ2-7, with 9 bases identical to TRBD2. The CDR3 totals 16 residues. CDR1 and CDR2 from the germline V gene are SGHDN and FVKESK. Trimming at V came to 0 bases and at J to 4 bases, leaving 7 bases not matched to a gene. The DNA of the CDR3 is TGTGCCAGCAGCCAAGATCGGCGGGAGGGCCGTTACGAGCAGTACTTC. Translation gives CASSQDRREGRYEQYF.

This chain joins TRBV7-2 and TRBJ1-1; possible D gene TRBD1, 6 bases. Germline loops: CDR1 SGHTA, CDR2 FQGNSA. CDR3 length: 15 residues. V lost 5 bases and J 0 bases, leaving 13 bases between the germline ends. DNA for the CDR3: TGTGCCAGCAGCCAAGAGGGGGGGCTGAACACTGAAGCTTTCTTT. This codes for CASSQEGGLNTEAFF.

J is TRBJ1-2 and V is TRBV6-5, with a weak D call TRBD1 (5 bases). Per the germline V gene, CDR1 is MNHEY and CDR2 is SVGAGI. The germline V and J ends were trimmed by 6 bases and 8 bases, with 19 bases remaining between them. The CDR3 covers 14 residues. CDR3 nucleotide sequence: TGTGCCAGCAGACACCCAGAAAGGGGTTTCGGCTACACCTTC. The encoded protein is CASRHPERGFGYTF.

This clone was seen a few times. This chain uses TRBV5-1 with TRBJ2-7, with 12 bases identical to TRBD2. With V trimmed by 0 bases and J by 3 bases, 4 bases remained unmatched. The CDR3 has 16 amino acids. Per germline, CDR1 SGHRS and CDR2 YFSETQ. As DNA, the CDR3 is TGCGCCAGCAGCTTGGTTGGACTAGCGGGGAGCTACGAGCAGTACTTC. This encodes CASSLVGLAGSYEQYF.

The genes are TRBV9 and TRBJ2-3, with TRBD2 identical over 10 bases. The junction had 4 bases not matched to a gene; V was cut back by 3 bases and J by 0 bases. Germline loops: CDR1 SGDLS, CDR2 YYNGEE. This CDR3 comprises 16 residues. The DNA of the CDR3 is TGTGCCAGCAGCGCTAGCGGGAGAGCTAGCACAGATACGCAGTATTTT. Its protein product is CASSASGRASTDTQYF.

This chain links TRBV18 with TRBJ2-1; 12 bases align to TRBD2. CDR1 and CDR2 (germline): KGHSH, LQKENI. This CDR3 has 19 residues. The V segment lost 1 base and the J segment 1 base; nucleotides outside the gene matches: 8. The DNA of the CDR3 is TGTGCCAGCTCACCACAGACCGGGACTAGCGGGTCATCCTACAATGAGCAGTTCTTC. Its protein product is CASSPQTGTSGSSYNEQFF.

V and J are TRBV5-8 and TRBJ1-1; the D is unclear. Trimming removed 4 bases at V and 1 base at J, with 8 bases between. This CDR3 spans 13 amino acids. Germline V gene data show CDR1 as SGHTS and CDR2 as YDEGEE. The chain's CDR3 is CASSIHGNTEAFF. CDR3 sequence (DNA): TGTGCCAGCAGCATACATGGGAACACTGAAGCTTTCTTT.

This rearrangement joins TRBV23-1 to TRBJ1-5; no clear D gene. TRBV23-1 is given ORF status, its function remaining uncertain. The CDR3 totals 14 residues. Trimming took 10 bases from V and 4 from J, leaving 17 bases between them. The CDR3, as DNA: TGCGCCAAAGCAGGCGGGCAGGATAATCAGCCCCAGCATTTT. This sequence encodes CAKAGGQDNQPQHF.

This clone was recorded a few times. The V gene is TRBV9, the J gene TRBJ1-1, with 9 bases that match TRBD1. Germline V gene sequence: CDR1 SGDLS, CDR2 YYNGEE. CDR3 length: 15 amino acids. V shed 3 bases and J 4 bases; nucleotides not matched to a gene: 7. The CDR3 spells CASSGGQGSLTEAFF. CDR3 DNA: TGTGCCAGCAGCGGGGGACAGGGAAGTCTCACTGAAGCTTTCTTT.

The V and J genes are TRBV9 and TRBJ2-1; D gene unclear. The CDR3 extends over 21 amino acids. V was trimmed by 0 bases and J by 0 bases, leaving 25 bases between them. The germline V gene encodes CDR1 SGDLS and CDR2 YYNGEE. CDR3 sequence reads: CASSVATPLGPDLSSYNEQFF. The CDR3 nucleotides are TGTGCCAGCAGCGTAGCTACTCCCCTGGGCCCAGACCTCAGCTCCTACAATGAGCAGTTCTTC. Complete variable domain (other parts from reference TRBV9 and TRBJ2-1): DSGVTQTPKHLITATGQRVTLRCSPRSGDLSVYWYQQSLDQGLQFLIQYYNGEERAKGNILERFSAQQFPDLHSELNLSSLELGDSALYFCASSVATPLGPDLSSYNEQFFGPGTRLTVL.

The CDR3 DNA sequence: TGTGCCAGCAGCTTAGCGGGCTTCTCGCCCCAGCATTTT. Translation gives CASSLAGFSPQHF. This rearrangement joins TRBV7-2 to TRBJ1-5; no definite D call. Trimming stripped 0 bases from V and 9 bases from J, with 9 bases between. Germline V gene data show CDR1 as SGHTA and CDR2 as FQGNSA. This CDR3 has 13 residues.

The genes are TRBV5-4 and TRBJ2-7; 7 bases match TRBD2. Trimming cost V 1 base and J 6 bases; bases outside gene matches: 4. Germline-derived CDR1 and CDR2 are SGHNT and YYREEE (reference sequence). This CDR3 is 13 amino acids long. CDR3 in DNA: TGTGCCAGCAGCTTGTTCACTAGCGCCGAGCAGTACTTC. Amino acid sequence: CASSLFTSAEQYF.

This clone has just a few counts. The chain is built from TRBV2 and TRBJ1-1; unclear D gene. Germline V lookup: CDR1 SNHLY, CDR2 FYNNEI. Trimming removed 11 bases at V and 1 base at J, with 14 bases between. This CDR3 comprises 13 residues. In nucleotides, the CDR3 is TGTGCCTGCCTACGGACTGCGAACACTGAAGCTTTCTTT. Translation: CACLRTANTEAFF.

The gene calls are TRBV2 and TRBJ1-3; D unclear. V was shortened by 6 bases and J by 0 bases, with 15 bases between the two germline ends. Looked up from germline, CDR1 is SNHLY and CDR2 is FYNNEI. This CDR3 is 16 amino acids long. CDR3: CASSQPLGDSGNTIYF. The CDR3 DNA sequence: TGTGCCAGCAGCCAACCGTTAGGAGACTCTGGAAACACCATATATTTT.

The chain carries TRBV7-2 and TRBJ1-2, with 8 bases fitting TRBD1. With V trimmed by 2 bases and J by 3 bases, 8 bases remained unmatched. This CDR3 is built from 16 residues. Germline assignment: CDR1 SGHTA and CDR2 FQGNSA. In nucleotides, the CDR3 is TGTGCCAGCAGCTTATCATCAGGGGGCTCCCACTATGGCTACACCTTC. Protein: CASSLSSGGSHYGYTF.

This sequence joins TRBV5-1 and TRBJ2-7, with D possibly being TRBD2 (6 bases). V lost 1 base and J 0 bases, leaving 11 bases between the germline ends. The CDR3 length is 15 residues. Germline CDR1 is SGHRS and CDR2 is YFSETQ. DNA for the CDR3: TGCGCCAGCAGCTTGCGGGGGTCTGCCTCCTACGAGCAGTACTTC. Its protein product is CASSLRGSASYEQYF.

This clone was counted a few times. The rearrangement uses TRBV9 and TRBJ2-6, with D possibly matching TRBD1 (5 bases). The CDR3 loop spans 15 amino acids. Germline CDR1 reads SGDLS; CDR2 reads YYNGEE. V dropped 6 bases and J dropped 2 bases, with 12 bases sitting between them. The CDR3, as DNA: TGTGCCAGCACCAGGGCATCCACTGGGGCCAACGTCCTGACTTTC. It codes for CASTRASTGANVLTF.

The CDR3 DNA reads as TGTGCCAGCAGTTACTCCGGGAGGAATTCACCCCTCCACTTT. Its translation: CASSYSGRNSPLHF. The chain combines TRBV6-5 with TRBJ1-6; D remains ambiguous. The V end lost 0 bases, the J end lost 7 bases, and 7 bases lay between the germline ends. Germline lookup yields CDR1 MNHEY and CDR2 SVGAGI. The CDR3 runs to 14 residues.

V usage is TRBV6-5 and J usage is TRBJ1-3; 9 bases match TRBD1. The germline CDR1 and CDR2 sequences are MNHEY and SVGAGI. This CDR3 has 15 amino acids. The ends lost 2 bases at V and 5 bases at J; junction bases unmatched: 4. CDR3: CASSYAGTGRNTIYF. The CDR3 DNA follows: TGTGCCAGCAGTTACGCCGGGACAGGGAGAAACACCATATATTTT.

The chain couples TRBV28 to TRBJ1-1; a weak D match, TRBD1 (5 bases). The V end lost 5 bases, the J end lost 5 bases, and 9 bases lay between the germline ends. The CDR3 has 12 amino acids. In germline, CDR1 is MDHEN, CDR2 SYDVKM. The CDR3 DNA reads as TGTGCCAGCAGTCCTCAGGGTACTGAAGCTTTCTTT. Its translation is CASSPQGTEAFF.

This clone was picked up one time. The chain links TRBV3-1 (or the pseudogene TRBV3-2) to TRBJ1-1; TRBD1 agrees at 8 bases. This CDR3 spans 16 amino acids. The germline V gene encodes CDR1 LGHDT and CDR2 YNNKEL (reference sequence). J gave up 4 bases and V 0 bases, and 7 bases lay outside the gene matches. For the CDR3, the DNA is TGTGCCAGCAGCCAAGAAGGACAGGGAGGTACCACTGAAGCTTTCTTT. Encoded protein: CASSQEGQGGTTEAFF.

The V gene is TRBV20-1, the J gene TRBJ2-1; TRBD2 matches 9 bases. Germline lookup yields CDR1 DFQATT and CDR2 SNEGSKA (reference sequence). The CDR3 extends over 14 amino acids. The trim removed 3 bases at V and 12 bases at J, leaving 12 bases unmatched. CDR3 sequence (DNA): TGCAGTGCTAGTCGGTCTAGCGGGACCCCGGGGCAGTTCTTC. The encoded protein is CSASRSSGTPGQFF.

The chain couples TRBV2 to TRBJ1-2, with D possibly matching TRBD1 (5 bases). V was trimmed by 6 bases and J by 4 bases, leaving 18 bases between them. CDR1 is SNHLY, CDR2 FYNNEI, per germline. The CDR3 is 15 residues long. The CDR3 here is CASRGIGVGVYGYTF. The CDR3 nucleotides are TGTGCCAGCAGAGGTATAGGGGTAGGTGTCTATGGCTACACCTTC.

This chain joins TRBV9 and TRBJ2-3; 8 bases are a match to TRBD2. This CDR3 has 15 residues. Unmatched junction bases numbered 6, after V lost 3 bases and J lost 3 bases. The germline CDR1 and CDR2 sequences are SGDLS and YYNGEE. The CDR3 DNA is TGTGCCAGCAGCGCAACTACGGGAGGGACAGATACGCAGTATTTT. Translation gives CASSATTGGTDTQYF.

V and J are TRBV19 and TRBJ2-7; 12 bases map to TRBD2. CDR3 length equals 17 residues. Looked up from germline, CDR1 is LNHDA and CDR2 is SQIVND (reference sequence). Trimming cost V 4 bases and J 3 bases; bases outside gene matches: 10. The CDR3: CASSTAQPSGRVYEQYF. CDR3 bases: TGTGCCAGTAGTACGGCCCAACCTAGCGGGAGGGTCTACGAGCAGTACTTC.

V and J are TRBV6-6 and TRBJ1-6; the match to TRBD1 covers 7 bases. Unmatched junction bases numbered 6, after V lost 6 bases and J lost 4 bases. The CDR3 contains 15 residues. Germline lookup yields CDR1 MNHNY and CDR2 SVGAGI (reference sequence). For the CDR3, the DNA is TGTGCCAGCAGACGGGACAGCTCTTATAATTCACCCCTCCACTTT. Protein: CASRRDSSYNSPLHF.

The chain is built from TRBV25-1 and TRBJ1-1; no firm D call. The CDR3 is 12 residues long. Germline CDR1 is MGHDK and CDR2 is SYGVNS. V was clipped by 8 bases and J by 6 bases, with 13 bases between them. In DNA form, the CDR3 reads TGTGCCAGCTCTTTAACCGGGGCTGAAGCTTTCTTT. This codes for CASSLTGAEAFF.

CDR3 sequence (DNA): TGTGCCAGCAGTTTCGCCAGGGAAGCTTTCTTT. This gives the protein CASSFAREAFF. The rearrangement joins TRBV12-3 or TRBV12-4 to TRBJ1-1; no clear D gene. Trimming cost V 3 bases and J 8 bases, with 7 bases left between them. The CDR3 sequence is 11 residues long.